The clone carrying this T cell receptor (beta chain) was detected ten times or more. Its antigen is as yet unknown. The CDR3 is made up of 13 amino acids. Trimming shortened V by 5 bases and J by 6 bases, and 14 bases separated the two germline ends. From germline, CDR1 is SGHAT and CDR2 FQNNGV. The data derive from a study of CD8 T cells in ankylosing spondylitis. Study findings and constraints: Reported data indicate significant enrichment of disease-linked clones within matched ankylosing spondylitis synovial fluid. Blood of patients with ankylosing spondylitis appeared to be characterized by a TCR beta motif of roughly eight highly homologous variants. Earlier reports found some motif variants in synovial fluid and blood in reactive arthritis.

With molecular barcodes, quantitative 5'-RACE was used to make the TCR beta libraries. TCRdb fed the 5' RACE reads into MiXCR, producing one record per CDR3 protein. The sample has around 140,000 distinct CDR3 sequences, around 10% seen once. The rearrangement uses TRBV11-2 and TRBJ2-7; weak D call: TRBD1 (5 bases). The sequence was collected from a female donor with ankylosing spondylitis or in good health (not recorded which). Sequences were obtained from blood, either unsorted or a sorted T cell fraction (not recorded which). The CDR3: CASSPLQGSEQYF. CDR3 in DNA: TGTGCCAGCAGCCCCCTCCAGGGCAGCGAGCAGTACTTC. Supplemented by reference TRBV11-2 and TRBJ2-7, the full variable domain reads EAGVAQSPRYKIIEKRQSVAFWCNPISGHATLYWYQQILGQGPKLLIQFQNNGVVDDSQLPKDRFSAERLKGVDSTLKIQPAKLEDSAVYLCASSPLQGSEQYFGPGTRLTVT.